These 23 T cell receptor beta chains came from one sample sequenced in a study of shared clonotypes between healthy human individuals. TCRdb's copy holds only in-frame clones and misses some; the assay was immunoSEQ multiplex PCR. This table holds approximately 1,500,000 clones, roughly 97% found once. The specimen was naive CD4+ T cells sorted from blood. Subset of the sample: CD45RA+ positively selected. The receptors come from a man younger than 45 in good health.

The CDR3 coding sequence is TGTGCCAGCAGCTTATGGTCTAGCGGGAACTTTCGCTCCTACAATGAGCAGTTCTTC. It translates to CASSLWSSGNFRSYNEQFF. This rearrangement joins TRBV7-2 to TRBJ2-1, with TRBD2 identical over 9 bases. With V trimmed by 2 bases and J by 0 bases, 11 bases remained unmatched. Looked up from germline, CDR1 is SGHTA and CDR2 is FQGNSA. The CDR3 is 19 residues long.

The chain recombines TRBV14 with TRBJ2-2; 9 bases map to TRBD1. The CDR3 has 16 amino acids. CDR1 and CDR2 from the germline V gene are SGHDN and FVKESK. Unmatched junction bases numbered 5, after V lost 1 base and J lost 5 bases. CDR3 region: CASSQGDRAMTGELFF. CDR3 DNA sequence: TGTGCCAGCAGCCAAGGGGACAGGGCGATGACCGGGGAGCTGTTTTTT.

This chain links TRBV7-9 with TRBJ1-5; maybe TRBD1 (5 bases). Germline CDR1 reads SEHNR; CDR2 reads FQNEAQ (reference sequence). The CDR3 runs 16 residues. The V and J ends lost 5 bases and 6 bases respectively, with 20 bases between them. DNA for the CDR3: TGTGCCAGCAGCCACGGGGACCCTGGAGGGATTCAGCCCCAGCATTTT. This translates into CASSHGDPGGIQPQHF.

The V gene is TRBV7-9, the J gene TRBJ1-5; no clear D gene. This CDR3 is built from 14 residues. Trimming took 5 bases from V and 1 from J, leaving 9 bases between them. Germline CDR1 SEHNR, CDR2 FQNEAQ (reference sequence). The CDR3 is CASSPAASNQPQHF. CDR3 DNA sequence: TGTGCCAGCAGCCCCGCAGCAAGCAATCAGCCCCAGCATTTT.

The table lists this clone with a few counts. The rearrangement joins TRBV20-1 to TRBJ1-1, with 7 positions matching TRBD1. Germline-derived CDR1 and CDR2 are DFQATT and SNEGSKA (reference sequence). The CDR3 is 11 amino acids. The CDR3 spells CTPTGDTEAFF. The CDR3 DNA sequence: TGCACCCCTACAGGGGACACTGAAGCTTTCTTT.

This clone occurred once. This chain uses TRBV18 with TRBJ2-7; D remains unclear. From germline, CDR1 is KGHSH and CDR2 LQKENI. Deletions cut 2 bases from V and 5 bases from J, with 16 bases between. This CDR3 spans 15 amino acids. DNA for the CDR3: TGTGCCAGCTCACCAGTTCTCGGTCCTTCTGACGAGCAGTACTTC. Its protein product is CASSPVLGPSDEQYF. The full variable domain, completed using reference TRBV18 and TRBJ2-7, is NAGVMQNPRHLVRRRGQEARLRCSPMKGHSHVYWYRQLPEEGLKFMVYLQKENIIDESGMPKERFSAEFPKEGPSILRIQQVVRGDSAAYFCASSPVLGPSDEQYFGPGTRLTVT.

The J gene is TRBJ1-2, the V gene TRBV6-5, with D possibly matching TRBD1 (5 bases). V shed 2 bases and J shed 4 bases, with 8 bases lying between them. CDR1 and CDR2 (germline): MNHEY, SVGAGI. This CDR3 has 13 amino acids. The CDR3 DNA reads TGTGCCAGCAGTTACCAGGGTCTCTATGGCTACACCTTC. It specifies CASSYQGLYGYTF.

The V and J genes are TRBV27 and TRBJ2-7; 7 bases agree with TRBD1. The CDR3 is made up of 15 amino acids. Germline trimming cut 3 bases from V and 3 bases from J; bases unmatched to any gene: 8. Germline V gene lookup returns CDR1 MNHEY and CDR2 SMNVEV (reference sequence). Here the CDR3 DNA reads TGTGCCAGCAGTTTGTATCTGGGACAGAGCTACGAGCAGTACTTC. Protein sequence: CASSLYLGQSYEQYF.

The V and J genes are TRBV28 and TRBJ2-1; maybe TRBD2 (6 bases). V dropped 5 bases and J dropped 2 bases, with 19 bases sitting between them. Germline CDR1 is MDHEN and CDR2 is SYDVKM. The CDR3 is 17 amino acids. The CDR3 DNA reads as TGTGCCAGCAGTCTCCCCGGGTGGGGGGAGGCCTACAATGAGCAGTTCTTC. Translated, it gives CASSLPGWGEAYNEQFF.

The chain joins TRBV5-4 to TRBJ1-2; 7 positions match TRBD1. There are 14 residues in the CDR3. The germline V gene has CDR1 SGHNT and CDR2 YYREEE (reference sequence). Germline trimming cut 4 bases from V and 2 bases from J; bases unmatched to any gene: 5. CDR3 sequence (DNA): TGTGCCAGCAGCCCCCCGGACAGGAACTATGGCTACACCTTC. It translates to CASSPPDRNYGYTF. Full variable domain (missing parts from reference TRBV5-4 and TRBJ1-2): ETGVTQSPTHLIKTRGQQVTLRCSSQSGHNTVSWYQQALGQGPQFIFQYYREEENGRGNFPPRFSGLQFPNYSSELNVNALELDDSALYLCASSPPDRNYGYTFGSGTRLTVV.

This chain connects TRBV5-1 to TRBJ2-3; a weak D match, TRBD2 (6 bases). The CDR3 is made up of 16 amino acids. The V and J ends lost 0 bases and 3 bases respectively, with 14 bases between them. The germline V gene encodes CDR1 SGHRS and CDR2 YFSETQ. For the CDR3, the DNA is TGCGCCAGCAGCTTGGCCCTGTCGGGAGTAACAGATACGCAGTATTTT. Translation: CASSLALSGVTDTQYF.

The V gene is TRBV5-5, the J gene TRBJ1-1, with D possibly TRBD1 on 5 matching bases. The CDR3 is 12 amino acids. Germline V CDR1 and CDR2: SGHKS, YYEKEE (reference sequence). V shed 1 base and J shed 6 bases, with 7 bases lying between them. The CDR3 is CASSLSRAEAFF. For the CDR3, the DNA is TGTGCCAGCAGCTTGTCCAGGGCTGAAGCTTTCTTT. Full variable domain (rest looked up from reference TRBV5-5 and TRBJ1-1): DAGVTQSPTHLIKTRGQQVTLRCSPISGHKSVSWYQQVLGQGPQFIFQYYEKEERGRGNFPDRFSARQFPNYSSELNVNALLLGDSALYLCASSLSRAEAFFGQGTRLTVV.

The chain joins TRBV7-9 to TRBJ2-7; D is perhaps TRBD2 (6 bases). The germline V gene has CDR1 SEHNR and CDR2 FQNEAQ (reference sequence). V dropped 4 bases and J dropped 2 bases, with 15 bases sitting between them. This CDR3 has 15 residues. The CDR3 here is CASSSGLGGTYEQYF. DNA for the CDR3: TGTGCCAGCAGCTCAGGTTTAGGAGGGACCTACGAGCAGTACTTC. Full variable domain (outside the CDR3, taken from reference TRBV7-9 and TRBJ2-7): DTGVSQNPRHKITKRGQNVTFRCDPISEHNRLYWYRQTLGQGPEFLTYFQNEAQLEKSRLLSDRFSAERPKGSFSTLEIQRTEQGDSAMYLCASSSGLGGTYEQYFGPGTRLTVT.

On this clone itself: Other DNA variants within this sample encode the same CDR3. The genes are TRBV5-1 and TRBJ2-6; D remains ambiguous. Germline assignment: CDR1 SGHRS and CDR2 YFSETQ. The CDR3 has 14 amino acids. V dropped 5 bases and J dropped 0 bases, with 6 bases sitting between them. CDR3 DNA: TGCGCCAGCAGTCCACCCTCTGGGGCCAACGTCCTGACTTTC. Amino acid sequence: CASSPPSGANVLTF.

The chain carries TRBV19 and TRBJ1-1, with D perhaps matching TRBD1 (5 bases). The V gene's germline CDR1 is LNHDA and CDR2 SQIVND (reference sequence). The CDR3 is 13 residues long. Trimming cost V 7 bases and J 5 bases, with 14 bases left between them. The CDR3 region is CASMGQPGTEAFF. The CDR3 DNA reads as TGTGCCAGTATGGGGCAACCGGGAACTGAAGCTTTCTTT.

The rearrangement joins TRBV10-1 to TRBJ2-2, with 7 bases fitting TRBD1. The CDR3 is 14 amino acids. Germline V gene data show CDR1 as WNHNN and CDR2 as SYGVQD (reference sequence). V was clipped by 6 bases and J by 3 bases; unmatched bases: 4. CDR3 residues: CASRQGSYTGELFF. The CDR3 DNA reads TGCGCCAGCAGACAGGGGTCGTACACCGGGGAGCTGTTTTTT.

CDR3 nucleotide sequence: TGTGCCAGCAGTGATTATGGGGGGCAAGATACGCAGTATTTT. Protein: CASSDYGGQDTQYF. This chain joins TRBV2 and TRBJ2-3; D is perhaps TRBD1 or TRBD2 (6 bases each). Germline values: CDR1 SNHLY, CDR2 FYNNEI. This CDR3 is built from 14 residues. The germline V and J ends were trimmed by 3 bases and 5 bases, with 12 bases remaining between them.

This clone appeared a single time. This chain connects TRBV7-9 to TRBJ2-3, with TRBD2 matching 7 bases. J was trimmed by 3 bases and V by 5 bases; bases with no gene match: 8. The CDR3 runs to 15 residues. Germline assignment: CDR1 SEHNR and CDR2 FQNEAQ (reference sequence). CDR3 in DNA: TGTGCCAGCAGCCCCCCGGCGGGAGCTACAGATACGCAGTATTTT. Translated, it gives CASSPPAGATDTQYF.

This clone came up a few times. The genes are TRBV2 and TRBJ1-6; no clear D. Germline assignment: CDR1 SNHLY and CDR2 FYNNEI. V gave up 6 bases and J gave up 8 bases, with 14 bases separating them. The CDR3 extends over 14 amino acids. CDR3 protein: CASRMDMADSPLHF. In nucleotides, the CDR3 is TGTGCCAGCAGGATGGATATGGCGGATTCACCCCTCCACTTT.

This clone was observed once. V and J are TRBV20-1 and TRBJ2-1; D is unresolved. Germline CDR1 and CDR2: DFQATT and SNEGSKA (reference sequence). The V end lost 5 bases, the J end lost 7 bases, and 9 bases lay between the germline ends. The CDR3 is 11 residues long. DNA of the CDR3: TGCAGTGCTCCCGACGTAAATGAGCAGTTCTTC. Translating it yields CSAPDVNEQFF.

The chain uses TRBV18 and TRBJ2-3, with 8 positions matching TRBD2. Germline CDR1 and CDR2: KGHSH and LQKENI. J gave up 6 bases and V 1 base, and 6 bases lay outside the gene matches. CDR3 length: 15 amino acids. CDR3 in amino acids: CASSPQFSGEDTQYF. CDR3 sequence (DNA): TGTGCCAGCTCACCACAGTTTAGCGGGGAGGATACGCAGTATTTT.

The rearrangement joins TRBV5-1 to TRBJ2-3; D uncertain. Germline CDR1 is SGHRS and CDR2 is YFSETQ. The V and J ends lost 2 bases and 2 bases respectively, with 12 bases between them. CDR3 length: 15 residues. CDR3 in DNA: TGCGCCAGCAGCTTCGATACCCTCAACACAGATACGCAGTATTTT. It translates to CASSFDTLNTDTQYF.

The chain recombines TRBV28 with TRBJ1-2; TRBD1 matches at 9 bases. Germline V gives CDR1 MDHEN, CDR2 SYDVKM. V dropped 3 bases and J dropped 2; count of bases not matched to a gene: 4. This CDR3 has 15 residues. This CDR3 reads CASSFTGGVNYGYTF. In DNA, the CDR3 is TGTGCCAGCAGTTTCACAGGGGGCGTCAACTATGGCTACACCTTC.